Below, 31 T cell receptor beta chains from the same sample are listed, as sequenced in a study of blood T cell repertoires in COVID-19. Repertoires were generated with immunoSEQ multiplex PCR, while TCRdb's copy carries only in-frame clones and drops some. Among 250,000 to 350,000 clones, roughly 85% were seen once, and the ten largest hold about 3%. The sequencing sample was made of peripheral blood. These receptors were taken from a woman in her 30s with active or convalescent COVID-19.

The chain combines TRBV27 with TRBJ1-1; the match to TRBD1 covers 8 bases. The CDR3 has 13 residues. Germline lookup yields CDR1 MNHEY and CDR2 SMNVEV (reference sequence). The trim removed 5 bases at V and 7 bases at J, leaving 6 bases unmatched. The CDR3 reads CASSNTGTGEAFF. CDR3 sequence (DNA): TGTGCCAGCAGTAATACGGGGACAGGTGAAGCTTTCTTT.

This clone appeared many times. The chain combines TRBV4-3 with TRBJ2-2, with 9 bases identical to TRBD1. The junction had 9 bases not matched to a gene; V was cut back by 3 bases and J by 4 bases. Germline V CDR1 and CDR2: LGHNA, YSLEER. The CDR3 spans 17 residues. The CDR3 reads CASSQVTGGSSTGELFF. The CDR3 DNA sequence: TGCGCCAGCAGCCAGGTCACAGGGGGCAGTAGCACCGGGGAGCTGTTTTTT.

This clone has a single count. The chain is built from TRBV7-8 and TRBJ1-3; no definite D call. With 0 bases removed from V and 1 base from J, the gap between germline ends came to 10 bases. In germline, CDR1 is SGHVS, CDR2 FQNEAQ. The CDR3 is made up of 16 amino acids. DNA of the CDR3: TGTGCCAGCAGCTTAGCCCACCGGTGGTCTGGAAACACCATATATTTT. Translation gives CASSLAHRWSGNTIYF.

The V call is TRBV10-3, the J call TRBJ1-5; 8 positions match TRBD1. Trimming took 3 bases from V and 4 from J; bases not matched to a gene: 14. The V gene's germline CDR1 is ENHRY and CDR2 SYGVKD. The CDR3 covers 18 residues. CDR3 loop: CAISESVPGTGHNQPQHF. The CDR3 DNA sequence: TGTGCCATCAGTGAAAGTGTCCCCGGGACAGGCCATAATCAGCCCCAGCATTTT.

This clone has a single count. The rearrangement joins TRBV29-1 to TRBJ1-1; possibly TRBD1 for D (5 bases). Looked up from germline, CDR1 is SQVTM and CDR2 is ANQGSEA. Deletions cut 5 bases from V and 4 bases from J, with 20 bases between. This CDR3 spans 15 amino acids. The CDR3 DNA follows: TGCAGCGTTAAGGGGAAGTTAAAAGTTGGCACTGAAGCTTTCTTT. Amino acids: CSVKGKLKVGTEAFF.

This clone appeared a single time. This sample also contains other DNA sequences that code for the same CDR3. The CDR3 DNA reads TGTGCCAGCAGTTATCTCTCTGGGGCCAACGTCCTGACTTTC. Translated: CASSYLSGANVLTF. This chain uses TRBV6-2 or TRBV6-3 with TRBJ2-6; D gene ambiguous. Trimming took off 3 bases at V and 0 bases at J, with 3 bases between the two ends. Germline CDR1 and CDR2: MNHEY and SVGEGT. The CDR3 has 14 amino acids.

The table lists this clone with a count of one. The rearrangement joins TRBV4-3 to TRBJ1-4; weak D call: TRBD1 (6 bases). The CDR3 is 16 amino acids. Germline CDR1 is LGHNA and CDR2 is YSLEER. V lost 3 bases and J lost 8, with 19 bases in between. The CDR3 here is CASSQALRGRIEKLFF. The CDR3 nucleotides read TGCGCCAGCAGCCAGGCACTCAGGGGCCGGATCGAAAAACTGTTTTTT.

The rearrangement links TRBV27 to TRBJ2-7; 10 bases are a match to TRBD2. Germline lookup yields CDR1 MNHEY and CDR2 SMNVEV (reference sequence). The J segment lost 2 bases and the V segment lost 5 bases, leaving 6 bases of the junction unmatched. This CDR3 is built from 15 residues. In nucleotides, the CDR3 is TGTGCCAGCAGTAAGACTAGCGGGTCTCCCTACGAGCAGTACTTC. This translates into CASSKTSGSPYEQYF.

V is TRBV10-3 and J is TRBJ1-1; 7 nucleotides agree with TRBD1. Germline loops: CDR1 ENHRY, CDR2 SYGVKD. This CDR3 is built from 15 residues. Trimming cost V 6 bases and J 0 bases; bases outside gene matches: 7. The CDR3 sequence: CAIRGRQGLNTEAFF. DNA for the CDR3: TGTGCCATCAGGGGCAGACAGGGTTTGAACACTGAAGCTTTCTTT.

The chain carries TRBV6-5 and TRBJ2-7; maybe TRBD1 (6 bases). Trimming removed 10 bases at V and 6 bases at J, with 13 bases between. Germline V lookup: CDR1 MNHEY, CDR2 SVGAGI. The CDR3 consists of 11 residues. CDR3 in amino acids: CATRGSGEQYF. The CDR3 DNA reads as TGTGCCACCAGGGGTTCGGGCGAGCAGTACTTC.

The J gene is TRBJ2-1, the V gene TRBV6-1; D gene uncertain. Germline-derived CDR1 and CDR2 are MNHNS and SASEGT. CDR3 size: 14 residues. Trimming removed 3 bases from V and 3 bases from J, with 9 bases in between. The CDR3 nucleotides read TGTGCCAGCAGTGATCCGGCTAGCTACAATGAGCAGTTCTTC. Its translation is CASSDPASYNEQFF.

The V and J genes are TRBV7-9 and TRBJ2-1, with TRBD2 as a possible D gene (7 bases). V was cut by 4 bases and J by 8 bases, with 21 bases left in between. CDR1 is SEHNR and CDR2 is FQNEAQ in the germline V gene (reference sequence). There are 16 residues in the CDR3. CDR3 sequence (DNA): TGTGCCAGCAGCTCTCCGGCGGGGGCCGCCGTTCATGAGCAGTTCTTC. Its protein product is CASSSPAGAAVHEQFF.

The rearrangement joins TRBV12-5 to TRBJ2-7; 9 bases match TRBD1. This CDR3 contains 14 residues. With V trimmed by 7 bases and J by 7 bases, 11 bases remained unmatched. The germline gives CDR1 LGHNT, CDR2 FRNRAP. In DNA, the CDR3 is TGTGCTAGTGACCTCCGGGACAGGGATGAGGAGCAGTACTTC. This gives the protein CASDLRDRDEEQYF.

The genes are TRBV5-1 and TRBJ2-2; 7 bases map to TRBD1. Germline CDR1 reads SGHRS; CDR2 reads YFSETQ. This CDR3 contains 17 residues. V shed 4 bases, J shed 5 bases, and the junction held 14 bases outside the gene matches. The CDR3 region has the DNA TGCGCCAGCAGCGTACCTCGACAGGGAAAAGGTACCGGGGAGCTGTTTTTT. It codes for CASSVPRQGKGTGELFF. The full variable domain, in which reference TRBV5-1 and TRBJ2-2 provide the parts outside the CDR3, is KAGVTQTPRYLIKTRGQQVTLSCSPISGHRSVSWYQQTPGQGLQFLFEYFSETQRNKGNFPGRFSGRQFSNSRSEMNVSTLELGDSALYLCASSVPRQGKGTGELFFGEGSRLTVL.

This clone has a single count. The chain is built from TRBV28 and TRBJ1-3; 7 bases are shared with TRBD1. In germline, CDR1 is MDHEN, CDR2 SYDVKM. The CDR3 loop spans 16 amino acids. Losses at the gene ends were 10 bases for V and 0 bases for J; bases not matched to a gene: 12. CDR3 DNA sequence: TGTGCCACCAGATCAGAAGACAGGGCCTCTGGAAACACCATATATTTT. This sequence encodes CATRSEDRASGNTIYF.

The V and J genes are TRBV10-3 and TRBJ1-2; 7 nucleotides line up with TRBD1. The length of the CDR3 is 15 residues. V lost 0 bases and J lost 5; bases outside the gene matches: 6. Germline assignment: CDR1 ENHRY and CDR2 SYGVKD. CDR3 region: CAISESPGTVYGYTF. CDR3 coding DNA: TGTGCCATCAGTGAGTCGCCCGGGACAGTTTATGGCTACACCTTC.

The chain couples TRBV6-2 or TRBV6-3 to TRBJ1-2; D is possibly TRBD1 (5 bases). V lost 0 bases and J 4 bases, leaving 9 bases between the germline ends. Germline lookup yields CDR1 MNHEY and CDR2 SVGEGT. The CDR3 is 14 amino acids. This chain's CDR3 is CASSYSETAYGYTF. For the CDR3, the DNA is TGTGCCAGCAGTTACTCAGAGACAGCCTATGGCTACACCTTC.

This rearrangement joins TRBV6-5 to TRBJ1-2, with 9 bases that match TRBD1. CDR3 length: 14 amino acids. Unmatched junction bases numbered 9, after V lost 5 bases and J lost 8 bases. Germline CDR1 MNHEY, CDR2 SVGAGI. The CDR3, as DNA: TGTGCCAGCAGTCCCCGGGACAGGGCGTTGGGCTACACCTTC. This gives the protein CASSPRDRALGYTF.

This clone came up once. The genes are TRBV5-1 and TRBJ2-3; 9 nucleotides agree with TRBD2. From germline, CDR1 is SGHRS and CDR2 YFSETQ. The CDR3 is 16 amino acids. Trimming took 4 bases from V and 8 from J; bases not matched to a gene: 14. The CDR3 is CASSESPAGGQTTQYF. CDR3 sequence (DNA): TGCGCCAGCAGCGAAAGTCCAGCGGGGGGACAAACTACGCAGTATTTT.

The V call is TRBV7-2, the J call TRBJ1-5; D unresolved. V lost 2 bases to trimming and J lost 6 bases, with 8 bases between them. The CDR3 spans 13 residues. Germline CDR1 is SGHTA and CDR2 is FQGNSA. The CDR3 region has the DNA TGTGCCAGCAGCTTAAAGGAGGGTCAGCCCCAGCATTTT. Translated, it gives CASSLKEGQPQHF.

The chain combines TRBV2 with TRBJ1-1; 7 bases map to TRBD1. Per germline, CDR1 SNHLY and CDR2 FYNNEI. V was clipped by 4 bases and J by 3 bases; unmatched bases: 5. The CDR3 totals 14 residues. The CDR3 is CASSATGVDTEAFF. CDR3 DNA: TGTGCCAGCAGTGCCACAGGGGTAGACACTGAAGCTTTCTTT.

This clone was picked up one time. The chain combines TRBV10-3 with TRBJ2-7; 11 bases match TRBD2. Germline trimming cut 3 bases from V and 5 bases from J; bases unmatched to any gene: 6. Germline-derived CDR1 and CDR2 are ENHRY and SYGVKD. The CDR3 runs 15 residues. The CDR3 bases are TGTGCCATCAGTGACCTAGCGGGGGGTCGGGACGAGCAGTACTTC. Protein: CAISDLAGGRDEQYF.

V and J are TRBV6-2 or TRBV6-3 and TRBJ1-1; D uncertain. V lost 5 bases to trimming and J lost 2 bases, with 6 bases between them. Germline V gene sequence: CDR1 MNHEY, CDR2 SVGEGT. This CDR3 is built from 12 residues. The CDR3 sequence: CASSQANTEAFF. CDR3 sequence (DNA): TGTGCCAGCAGTCAGGCAAACACTGAAGCTTTCTTT.

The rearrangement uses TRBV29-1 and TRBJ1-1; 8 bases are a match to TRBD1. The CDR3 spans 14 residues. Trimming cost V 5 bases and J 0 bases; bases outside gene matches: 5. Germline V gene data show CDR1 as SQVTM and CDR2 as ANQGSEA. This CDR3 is CSVPRQGMNTEAFF. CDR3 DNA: TGCAGCGTTCCTCGACAGGGGATGAACACTGAAGCTTTCTTT.

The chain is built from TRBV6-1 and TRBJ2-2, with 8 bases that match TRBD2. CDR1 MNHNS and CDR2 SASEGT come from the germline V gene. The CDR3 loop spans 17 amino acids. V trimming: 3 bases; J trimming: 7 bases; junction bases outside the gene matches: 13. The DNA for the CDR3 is TGTGCCAGCAGTGAGGGGACTAGTTTGGTTAGAGGCGGGGAGCTGTTTTTT. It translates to CASSEGTSLVRGGELFF.

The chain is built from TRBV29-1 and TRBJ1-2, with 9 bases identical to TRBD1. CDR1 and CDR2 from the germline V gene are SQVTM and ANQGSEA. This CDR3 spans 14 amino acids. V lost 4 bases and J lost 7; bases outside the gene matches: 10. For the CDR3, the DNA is TGCAGCGTTGTAAAGGTACAGGGGGCCGTTGGCTACACCTTC. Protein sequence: CSVVKVQGAVGYTF.

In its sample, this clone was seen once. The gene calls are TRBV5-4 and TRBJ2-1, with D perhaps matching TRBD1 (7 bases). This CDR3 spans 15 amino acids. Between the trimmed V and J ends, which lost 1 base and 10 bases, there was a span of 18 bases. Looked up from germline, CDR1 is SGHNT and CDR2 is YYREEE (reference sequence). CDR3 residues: CASSLRRGPGGEQFF. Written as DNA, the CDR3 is TGTGCCAGCAGCTTGAGGCGGGGACCAGGGGGGGAGCAGTTCTTC.

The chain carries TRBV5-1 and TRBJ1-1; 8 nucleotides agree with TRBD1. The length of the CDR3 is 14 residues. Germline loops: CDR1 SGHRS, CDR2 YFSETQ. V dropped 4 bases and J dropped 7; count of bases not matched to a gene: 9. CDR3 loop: CASSLQDRVGEAFF. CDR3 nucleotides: TGCGCCAGCAGCCTTCAGGACAGGGTCGGTGAAGCTTTCTTT.

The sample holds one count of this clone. The CDR3, as DNA: TGTGCCAGCAGCTTAGATGTGGGGGCCTCCTACGAGCAGTACTTC. Its protein is CASSLDVGASYEQYF. V gene TRBV7-6 combines with J gene TRBJ2-7; D might be TRBD1 (6 bases). CDR1 is SGHVS and CDR2 is FNYEAQ in the germline V gene. The CDR3 has 15 residues. V was trimmed by 1 base and J by 0 bases, leaving 10 bases between them.

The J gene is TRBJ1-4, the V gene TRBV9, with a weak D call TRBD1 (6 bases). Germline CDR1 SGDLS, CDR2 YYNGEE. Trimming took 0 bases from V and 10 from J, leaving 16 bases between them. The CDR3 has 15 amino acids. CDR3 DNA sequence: TGTGCCAGCAGCGTAGATGTGGGGGCCGGTGGAAAACTGTTTTTT. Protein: CASSVDVGAGGKLFF.

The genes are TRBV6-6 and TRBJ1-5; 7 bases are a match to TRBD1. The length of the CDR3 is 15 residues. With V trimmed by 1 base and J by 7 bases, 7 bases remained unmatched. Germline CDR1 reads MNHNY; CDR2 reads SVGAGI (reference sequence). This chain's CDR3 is CASSYLGQAGQPQHF. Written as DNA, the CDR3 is TGTGCCAGCAGTTACTTAGGACAGGCGGGGCAGCCCCAGCATTTT.